The 18 T cell receptor beta chains below all came from one sample that was sequenced in a study of vaccination and CD4 T cells after COVID-19. The treatment is: approximately 9-day PBMC culture with coronavirus spike peptide pools or control peptides (ViraFEST assay). The Oncomine TCR Beta short-read assay sequenced DNA from cultured CD4+ T cells. TCRdb analysed the PCR reads with MiXCR anew, one entry per CDR3 protein. The sample lists about 28,000 distinct CDR3 sequences, less than 80% seen once, with 17% in the top ten. These receptors lack a known antigen. The material was CD4+ T cells from blood, cultured in vitro, obtained after SARS-CoV-2 vaccination. The receptors originated from a human donor who received a COVID-19 vaccine.

The rearrangement links TRBV14 to TRBJ2-7, with D perhaps given as TRBD1 or TRBD2 (5 bases each). Trimming took 0 bases from V and 2 from J, leaving 11 bases between them. CDR1 and CDR2 from the germline V gene are SGHDN and FVKESK. The CDR3 sequence is 15 residues long. In nucleotides, the CDR3 is TGTGCCAGCAGCCAAGAGGTGGGGACCGCCTACGAGCAGTACTTC. It specifies CASSQEVGTAYEQYF. The variable domain in full, with the rest retrieved from reference TRBV14 and TRBJ2-7, is EAGVTQFPSHSVIEKGQTVTLRCDPISGHDNLYWYRRVMGKEIKFLLHFVKESKQDESGMPNNRFLAERTGGTYSTLKVQPAELEDSGVYFCASSQEVGTAYEQYFGPGTRLTVT.

This chain joins TRBV20-1 and TRBJ2-7; a weak D match, TRBD2 (5 bases). In germline, CDR1 is DFQATT, CDR2 SNEGSKA (reference sequence). The CDR3 contains 14 residues. The V and J ends lost 1 base and 1 base respectively, with 11 bases between them. The CDR3 reads CSARVPGISYEQYF. In DNA, the CDR3 is TGCAGTGCTAGAGTCCCCGGGATTTCCTACGAGCAGTACTTC.

The rearrangement uses TRBV20-1 and TRBJ1-2, with D unclear. Trimming cost V 3 bases and J 11 bases, with 13 bases left between them. Germline V CDR1 and CDR2: DFQATT, SNEGSKA (reference sequence). The CDR3 length is 11 residues. CDR3 in amino acids: CSASSPPTYTF. The CDR3 DNA reads TGCAGTGCTAGTTCTCCTCCGACGTACACCTTC.

This clonotype was observed a single time. The rearrangement links TRBV20-1 to TRBJ1-1, with D maybe TRBD1 (6 bases). The ends were cut back, 1 base at V and 0 bases at J, with 12 bases in the middle. Germline lookup yields CDR1 DFQATT and CDR2 SNEGSKA (reference sequence). CDR3 length: 15 residues. This chain's CDR3 is CSARAGGRLNTEAFF. The DNA for the CDR3 is TGCAGTGCTAGAGCGGGGGGCAGGTTGAACACTGAAGCTTTCTTT.

This clonotype turned up a few times. This chain uses TRBV25-1 with TRBJ1-1; 7 bases are a match to TRBD1. From germline, CDR1 is MGHDK and CDR2 SYGVNS. Trimming at V came to 3 bases and at J to 0 bases, leaving 19 bases not matched to a gene. This CDR3 region has 20 residues. The CDR3 nucleotides are TGTGCCAGCAGTGACGAGACAGGGTGGAACCCAAAGGATATGAACACTGAAGCTTTCTTT. It specifies CASSDETGWNPKDMNTEAFF.

This clonotype has just a few counts. This chain connects TRBV7-2 to TRBJ1-1, with D maybe TRBD1 (6 bases). There are 15 residues in the CDR3. The ends were cut back, 1 base at V and 5 bases at J, with 14 bases in the middle. Germline V CDR1 and CDR2: SGHTA, FQGNSA. CDR3 DNA: TGTGCCAGCAGCTTAGTAATTGAGGGGGGAACTGAAGCTTTCTTT. It is translated as CASSLVIEGGTEAFF.

The chain couples TRBV2 to TRBJ2-5, with D possibly being TRBD2 (5 bases). The germline gives CDR1 SNHLY, CDR2 FYNNEI. Deletions cut 9 bases from V and 0 bases from J, with 17 bases between. The CDR3 is 15 amino acids. CDR3: CASTVEGRNQETQYF. CDR3 DNA sequence: TGTGCCAGTACGGTTGAGGGCAGGAACCAAGAGACCCAGTACTTC.

This clonotype was found once. The chain combines TRBV7-8 with TRBJ2-3; 8 bases are a match to TRBD2. This CDR3 comprises 17 residues. V dropped 3 bases and J dropped 5; count of bases not matched to a gene: 13. CDR1 is SGHVS and CDR2 is FQNEAQ in the germline V gene. The CDR3 DNA follows: TGTGCCAGCAGCTTCTCGGCCGACGGGGGGGCGAGAGATACGCAGTATTTT. As protein: CASSFSADGGARDTQYF.

This clonotype was found once. V is TRBV7-2 and J is TRBJ2-3; no reliable D call. V lost 5 bases and J lost 1, with 13 bases in between. The germline CDR1 and CDR2 sequences are SGHTA and FQGNSA. CDR3 size: 15 residues. The CDR3 spells CASSLTGLRTDTQYF. In nucleotides, the CDR3 is TGTGCCAGCAGCCTAACCGGCCTCCGCACAGATACGCAGTATTTT.

This chain joins TRBV5-4 and TRBJ1-3; D is perhaps TRBD1 (5 bases). V was shortened by 4 bases and J by 4 bases, with 21 bases between the two germline ends. This CDR3 region has 17 residues. Germline assignment: CDR1 SGHNT and CDR2 YYREEE (reference sequence). The CDR3 protein is CASSLHTPGPYGNTIYF. The CDR3, as DNA: TGTGCCAGCAGCCTTCATACCCCGGGGCCGTACGGAAACACCATATATTTT.

The chain uses TRBV20-1 and TRBJ1-1; TRBD1 matches at 8 bases. Unmatched junction bases numbered 4, after V lost 6 bases and J lost 4 bases. The CDR3 covers 12 residues. CDR1 is DFQATT, CDR2 SNEGSKA, per germline (reference sequence). This chain's CDR3 is CSALGQGTEAFF. Here the CDR3 DNA reads TGCAGTGCCTTAGGACAGGGCACTGAAGCTTTCTTT.

A single count supports this clonotype. V and J are TRBV21-1 and TRBJ1-2; TRBD1, as called in the table, went unchecked against the DNA. TRBV21-1 constitutes a pseudogene. The CDR3 consists of 15 residues. The CDR3 sequence: CASSTQGQSNYGYTF. CDR3 coding DNA: TGTGCCAGCAGCACCCAGGGACAGTCTAACTATGGCTACACCTTC.

The J gene is TRBJ1-1, the V gene TRBV6-1; tentative D call: TRBD1 (5 bases). Trimming stripped 3 bases from V and 0 bases from J, with 5 bases between. The CDR3 sequence is 13 residues long. CDR1 MNHNS and CDR2 SASEGT come from the germline V gene. DNA for the CDR3: TGTGCCAGCAGTGACAGGGTGAACACTGAAGCTTTCTTT. It translates to CASSDRVNTEAFF.

This clonotype came up a few times. The chain carries TRBV12-3 or TRBV12-4 and TRBJ2-3; 12 bases map to TRBD2. J lost 1 base, V lost 5 bases, and 4 bases had no gene match. CDR3 length equals 16 residues. CDR3 protein: CASSPRTSGGTDTQYF. CDR3 nucleotide sequence: TGTGCCAGCAGTCCTCGGACTAGCGGGGGCACAGATACGCAGTATTTT.

This clonotype was seen a handful of times. V usage is TRBV6-5 and J usage is TRBJ1-6; D perhaps matches TRBD1 (5 bases). The CDR3 sequence is 13 residues long. V lost 2 bases and J 10 bases, leaving 9 bases between the germline ends. From germline, CDR1 is MNHEY and CDR2 SVGAGI. As DNA, the CDR3 is TGTGCCAGCAGTTACCCTGACAGCTCACCCCTCCACTTT. Translated, it gives CASSYPDSSPLHF.

The chain is built from TRBV12-3 or TRBV12-4 and TRBJ2-3; a weak D match, TRBD2 (5 bases). The CDR3 runs 14 residues. Trimming pared 7 bases from V and 4 bases from J, leaving 15 bases between. CDR3 amino acids: CASTFGKGPDTQYF. The DNA of the CDR3 is TGTGCCAGCACATTCGGGAAGGGCCCAGATACGCAGTATTTT.

This chain connects TRBV11-3 to TRBJ2-5; D unresolved. V lost 7 bases to trimming and J lost 0 bases, with 9 bases between them. Germline V CDR1 and CDR2: SGHNT, YENEEA. This CDR3 contains 13 residues. The CDR3 here is CASNDGDQETQYF. For the CDR3, the DNA is TGTGCCAGCAACGACGGTGACCAAGAGACCCAGTACTTC.

This clonotype was counted only a few times. V is TRBV7-2 and J is TRBJ1-2, with 9 bases matching TRBD1. CDR1 is SGHTA and CDR2 is FQGNSA in the germline V gene. The CDR3 runs to 15 residues. With V trimmed by 1 base and J by 4 bases, 4 bases remained unmatched. CDR3 nucleotides: TGTGCCAGCAGCTTAGATGGGGACAGGGTCTATGGCTACACCTTC. Its translation: CASSLDGDRVYGYTF.